This T cell receptor beta chain was profiled in a study of blood T cell repertoires in COVID-19. Background on the study: The United States, Italy and Spain were the sources of the acute and convalescent COVID-19 samples. Sources were T cells, B-cell-depleted T cells, or PBMCs; the material itself was cDNA or gDNA.

This CDR3 comprises 14 residues. V lost 1 base, J lost 2 bases, and 3 bases stayed unmatched. Germline CDR1 reads SGDLS; CDR2 reads YYNGEE. This clone was detected only a few times. In the original analysis: Estimates of nucleated cell counts were drawn from the amplification of reference gene primers. Generated by immunoSEQ multiplex PCR, the TCRdb table keeps only in-frame clones and is missing some. The V and J calls and clone size come from that table; D and trimming were worked out from the DNA. Of roughly 55,000 clones listed, more than 75% were seen once; the top ten hold under 8.5%. The rearrangement joins TRBV9 to TRBJ2-7; 7 bases match TRBD2. The sample comprised peripheral blood. The TCR sequence derives from a man aged 50 to 60 with active COVID-19. In DNA form, the CDR3 reads TGTGCCAGCAGCGTAACTAGCGCTGCCTACGAGCAGTACTTC. Translated, it gives CASSVTSAAYEQYF.